Below are 13 T cell receptor beta chains sequenced from a single sample in a study of blood T cell repertoires in COVID-19. Clones were sequenced by immunoSEQ multiplex PCR, and TCRdb holds only the in-frame ones, with some missing. The table lists about 58,000 clones, 75% to 85% of them singletons, with about 31% in the top ten. Input material: peripheral blood. All receptors come from a man aged 55 to 70 with COVID-19, enrolled during active disease.

Here the CDR3 DNA reads TGTGCCAGCAGCTTAGGACAGGGCCATAATGAAAAACTGTTTTTT. Its protein is CASSLGQGHNEKLFF. V is TRBV7-2 and J is TRBJ1-4, with TRBD1 matching 7 bases. With V trimmed by 1 base and J by 4 bases, 3 bases remained unmatched. The germline V gene encodes CDR1 SGHTA and CDR2 FQGNSA. This CDR3 region has 15 residues.

This chain uses TRBV5-6 with TRBJ2-5, with unresolved D. The CDR3 extends over 12 amino acids. V was clipped by 4 bases and J by 0 bases, with 4 bases between them. CDR1 is SGHDT and CDR2 is YYEEEE in the germline V gene. The CDR3 protein is CASSRYQETQYF. The CDR3 DNA sequence: TGTGCCAGCAGCCGGTACCAAGAGACCCAGTACTTC. Combining the CDR3 with reference TRBV5-6 and TRBJ2-5 gives the whole variable domain DAGVTQSPTHLIKTRGQQVTLRCSPKSGHDTVSWYQQALGQGPQFIFQYYEEEERQRGNFPDRFSGHQFPNYSSELNVNALLLGDSALYLCASSRYQETQYFGPGTRLLVL.

The chain has TRBV5-1 and TRBJ1-1; perhaps TRBD1 as D (5 bases). Germline assignment: CDR1 SGHRS and CDR2 YFSETQ. This CDR3 comprises 14 residues. The V end lost 0 bases, the J end lost 6 bases, and 12 bases lay between the germline ends. This CDR3 reads CASSLEGRVAEAFF. For the CDR3, the DNA is TGCGCCAGCAGCTTGGAGGGGAGGGTCGCTGAAGCTTTCTTT.

The chain is built from TRBV18 and TRBJ1-1; 8 nucleotides match TRBD1. V dropped 5 bases and J dropped 4; count of bases not matched to a gene: 9. The CDR3 sequence is 15 residues long. Germline V gives CDR1 KGHSH, CDR2 LQKENI. This CDR3 is CASSTAGTGVTEAFF. The CDR3 DNA sequence: TGTGCCAGCTCAACGGCCGGGACAGGCGTCACTGAAGCTTTCTTT.

The chain has TRBV12-3 or TRBV12-4 and TRBJ2-2; D unresolved. The CDR3 covers 11 residues. Trimming pared 10 bases from V and 1 base from J, leaving 4 bases between. The CDR3 loop reads CATQNTGELFF. CDR3 in DNA: TGTGCCACCCAGAACACCGGGGAGCTGTTTTTT.

J is TRBJ2-7 and V is TRBV10-3; 7 positions match TRBD2. The CDR3 spans 18 residues. V lost 2 bases to trimming and J lost 0 bases; unmatched junction nucleotides: 13. CDR1 ENHRY and CDR2 SYGVKD come from the germline V gene. CDR3 nucleotide sequence: TGTGCCATCAGTGAGCCACGAGCTCTGGGGGGGAGCTCCTACGAGCAGTACTTC. Amino acids: CAISEPRALGGSSYEQYF.

This chain joins TRBV6-5 and TRBJ1-4; TRBD1 might be the D (5 bases). Trimming cost V 5 bases and J 3 bases, with 13 bases left between them. The CDR3 runs to 15 residues. Germline V gene sequence: CDR1 MNHEY, CDR2 SVGAGI. The CDR3 region has the DNA TGTGCCAGCAGTCCCGCCTCGGGGGCTAATGAAAAACTGTTTTTT. It is translated as CASSPASGANEKLFF.

This clone has just a few counts. The chain combines TRBV21-1 with TRBJ2-7; the table assigns TRBD1, which was not confirmed against the DNA. TRBV21-1 is marked as a pseudogene. This CDR3 contains 16 residues. The CDR3 is CASSKANDSASYEQYF. CDR3 sequence (DNA): TGTGCCAGCAGCAAAGCAAATGACAGTGCCTCCTACGAGCAGTACTTC.

The V call is TRBV6-6, the J call TRBJ2-5, with D possibly being TRBD1 (5 bases). Looked up from germline, CDR1 is MNHNY and CDR2 is SVGAGI (reference sequence). Trimming removed 0 bases at V and 2 bases at J, with 7 bases between. This CDR3 has 14 residues. The CDR3 sequence is CASSYSKGQETQYF. CDR3 nucleotide sequence: TGTGCCAGCAGTTACTCGAAGGGGCAAGAGACCCAGTACTTC.

This chain uses TRBV5-6 with TRBJ2-1, with TRBD1 matching 10 bases. The CDR3 length is 16 residues. J was trimmed by 6 bases and V by 4 bases; bases with no gene match: 10. CDR1 is SGHDT and CDR2 is YYEEEE in the germline V gene. The CDR3, as DNA: TGTGCCAGCAGCACGGGGACAGGGGAATGGAGCAATGAGCAGTTCTTC. This gives the protein CASSTGTGEWSNEQFF.

V is TRBV7-2 and J is TRBJ2-4, with D tentatively TRBD1 (6 bases). CDR3 length equals 14 residues. Trimming left V 2 bases short and J 6 bases short, with 11 bases between. Germline lookup yields CDR1 SGHTA and CDR2 FQGNSA. CDR3 loop: CASSLNRDVNIQYF. Here the CDR3 DNA reads TGTGCCAGCAGCTTAAACAGGGACGTAAACATTCAGTACTTC.

The V and J genes are TRBV11-2 and TRBJ2-2; 8 bases match TRBD2. The CDR3 has 16 residues. CDR1 and CDR2 from the germline V gene are SGHAT and FQNNGV. With 7 bases clipped from V and 5 bases from J, the junction kept 12 bases outside the gene matches. The CDR3 bases are TGTGCCAGCACCTTCCGGGGGGGGGCGAGGACCGGGGAGCTGTTTTTT. Translated: CASTFRGGARTGELFF.

The chain joins TRBV4-3 to TRBJ2-3, with TRBD2 matching over 9 bases. Trimming cost V 1 base and J 2 bases; bases outside gene matches: 4. This CDR3 is built from 16 residues. The germline CDR1 and CDR2 sequences are LGHNA and YSLEER. CDR3 residues: CASSQGLAGNTDTQYF. CDR3 nucleotides: TGCGCCAGCAGCCAAGGTCTAGCGGGAAACACAGATACGCAGTATTTT.